This is a list of T cell receptor beta chains from one sample in a study of cytotoxic CD8 clonotypes in ibrutinib-treated CLL. Profiling relied on immunoSEQ multiplex PCR, and the TCRdb table lists in-frame clones only, not all of them. The sample yields about 160,000 clones, 81% seen once. Sequences were derived from PBMCs, sampled after 12 months of ibrutinib treatment. The origin of the receptors is a human donor with chronic lymphocytic leukemia. CDR3s include the opening cysteine and the closing phenylalanine or tryptophan. Each record gives: V gene, J gene, clone size, D gene, CDR3 DNA, CDR3 protein. The D gene is left open where the match is weak. Some rows mark clone size as missing; the rest say once, few, many or name a class of expanded clone.

TRBV30	TRBJ1-1	.	.	TGTGCCTGGACTCGAGAGGCAGGTTGGCGGCAAGCTTTCTTT	CAWTREAGWRQAFF
TRBV28	TRBJ1-3	.	TRBD1	TGTGCCTGTGTTGACAGGGGGCAAGGAAACACCATATATTTT	CACVDRGQGNTIYF
TRBV19	TRBJ2-1	.	.	TGTGCCAGTAGTATCCTGACCAATGAGCAGTTCTTC	CASSILTNEQFF
TRBV2	TRBJ2-1	.	.	TGTGCCAGCAGGGCGACGGAATCGCATAACAATGAGCAGTTCTTC	CASRATESHNNEQFF
TRBV4-2	TRBJ1-5	.	.	TGTGCCAGCAGCCAAGATGTGGGACGGGATCAGCCCCAGCATTTT	CASSQDVGRDQPQHF
TRBV7-2	TRBJ1-5	few	.	TGTGCCAGCAGCCCCCATTTGGAACAGCCCCAGCATTTT	CASSPHLEQPQHF
TRBV27	TRBJ2-7	.	.	TGTGCCAGCAGTCTAGGGGGGGGCGTACTATCGCCTGGCGAGCAGTACTTC	CASSLGGGVLSPGEQYF
TRBV18	TRBJ1-6	.	.	TGTGCCAGCGCGGCCAAGGGGGGTGGCAATTCACCCCTCCACTTT	CASAAKGGGNSPLHF
TRBV7-9	TRBJ1-2	.	.	TGTGCCAGCAGCGAGACACGTAACTATGGCTACACCTTC	CASSETRNYGYTF
TRBV7-2	TRBJ2-7	.	TRBD1	TGTGCCAGCAGCTTAGATCGGGCCGGGACAGGGGACCTTTGTGTGTACTTC	CASSLDRAGTGDLCVYF
TRBV2	TRBJ2-1	.	.	TGTGCCAGTTCAAAGACTAGTGAGCAGTTCTTC	CASSKTSEQFF
TRBV9	TRBJ2-3	.	.	TGTGCCAGCAGCGTAGGGATTGTGGATACGCAGTATTTT	CASSVGIVDTQYF
TRBV18	TRBJ2-5	.	TRBD1	TGTGCCAGCTCACACGCCGGGACAGAAGAGACCCAGTACTTC	CASSHAGTEETQYF
TRBV7-2	TRBJ2-7	.	.	TGTGCCAGCAGCTTAAATCCCTACGAGCAGTACTTC	CASSLNPYEQYF
TRBV19	TRBJ2-7	.	.	TGTGCCAGTAGTATAGGCACCCGGACCGAGCAGTACTTC	CASSIGTRTEQYF
TRBV19	TRBJ2-5	once	TRBD2	TGTGCCAGTAGTGAACGGGGGGCGGCGGGAGGTCCCAAGAGGGGGACCCAGTACTTC	CASSERGAAGGPKRGTQYF
TRBV5-1	TRBJ1-2	.	.	TGCGCCAGCAGCAACCGGGGGGAAGGTGGCTACACCTTC	CASSNRGEGGYTF
TRBV18	TRBJ2-2	.	.	TGTGCCAGCTCACCACGTACGCGGGCGGCGAACACCGGGGAGCTGTTTTTT	CASSPRTRAANTGELFF
TRBV4-3	TRBJ2-1	.	TRBD1	TGCGCCAGCAGCCAAATTCGCGGGACAGGGTATTTCAATGAGCAGTTCTTC	CASSQIRGTGYFNEQFF
TRBV29-1	TRBJ2-3	.	TRBD2	TGCAGCGTTGGGATAGCGGGGACCGCAGATACGCAGTATTTT	CSVGIAGTADTQYF